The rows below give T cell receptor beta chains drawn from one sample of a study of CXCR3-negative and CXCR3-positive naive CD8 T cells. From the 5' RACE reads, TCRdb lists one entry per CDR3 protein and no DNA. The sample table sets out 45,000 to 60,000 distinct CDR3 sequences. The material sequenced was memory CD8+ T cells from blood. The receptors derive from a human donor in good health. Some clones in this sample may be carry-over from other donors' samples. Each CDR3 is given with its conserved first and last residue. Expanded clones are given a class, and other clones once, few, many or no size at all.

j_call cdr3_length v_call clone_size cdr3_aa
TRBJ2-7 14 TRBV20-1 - CSASGLSSSYEQYF
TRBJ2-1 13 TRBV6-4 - CASSDSKLNEQFF
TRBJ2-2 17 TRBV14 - CASSHAGTNSNTGELFF
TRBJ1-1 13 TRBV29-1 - CSVEEGGYDEAFF
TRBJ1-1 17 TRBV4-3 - CASSQDQFYSMNTEAFF
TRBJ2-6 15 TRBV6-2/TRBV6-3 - CASSYTTTGANVLTF
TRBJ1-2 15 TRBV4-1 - CASSQGIRVMGGYTF
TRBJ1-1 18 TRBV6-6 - CASTPSFLGAPMNTEAFF
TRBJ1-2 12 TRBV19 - CASRSRPYGYTF
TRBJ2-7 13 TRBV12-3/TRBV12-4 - CASCPRLSYEQYF
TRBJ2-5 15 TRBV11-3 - CASSFAGYPQETQYF
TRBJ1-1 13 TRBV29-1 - CSVEGLFNTEAFF
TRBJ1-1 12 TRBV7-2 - CASSLVGYRAFF
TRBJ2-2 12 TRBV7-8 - CASSFTTGELFF
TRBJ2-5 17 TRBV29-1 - CSVDVYGRTSYQETQYF
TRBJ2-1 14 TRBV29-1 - CSVETPSSYNEQFF
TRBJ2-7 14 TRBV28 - CASSFRQGMNEQYF
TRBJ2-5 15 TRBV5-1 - CASSTFGRDQETQYF
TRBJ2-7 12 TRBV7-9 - CASSLPSYEQYF
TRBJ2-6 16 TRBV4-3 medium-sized CASSPSGGTGANVLTF
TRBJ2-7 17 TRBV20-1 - CSARDFSGTGVSYEQYF
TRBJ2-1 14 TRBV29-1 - CSILAGEERNEQFF
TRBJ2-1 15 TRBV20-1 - CSARDMRSGFNEQFF
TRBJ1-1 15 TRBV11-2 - CASSSLRTGGTEAFF
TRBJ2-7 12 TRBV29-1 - CSVEVRGYEQYF
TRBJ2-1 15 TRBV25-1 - CASSESRGSLNEQFF
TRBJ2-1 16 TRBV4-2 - CASSHTPKNPYNEQFF
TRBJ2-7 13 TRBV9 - CASSPDNSYEQYF
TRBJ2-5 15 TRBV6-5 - CASSFRQGEGETQYF
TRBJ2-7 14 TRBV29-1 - CSVNGLAGSYEQYF
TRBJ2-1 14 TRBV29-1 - CSVAGQGARNEQFF
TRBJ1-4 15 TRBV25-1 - CASSSLDRVSEKLFF
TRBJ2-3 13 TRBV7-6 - CASSLLPTDTQYF
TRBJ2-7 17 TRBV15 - CATSRGDRGSRKYEQYF
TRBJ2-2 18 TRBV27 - CASSLTLTTALNTGELFF
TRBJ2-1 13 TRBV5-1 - CASSLSIGNEQFF
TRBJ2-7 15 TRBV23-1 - CASSQSVADSYEQYF
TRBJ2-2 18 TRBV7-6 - CASSSLGGVRDFTGELFF
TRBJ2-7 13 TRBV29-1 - CSVFYPVAYEQYF